Listed below are T cell receptor beta chains from one sample, sequenced in a study of PD-L1 blockade in urothelial cancer. The repertoire was sequenced with immunoSEQ multiplex PCR; TCRdb's copy has only in-frame clones and lacks some. Altogether approximately 63,000 clones are present, approximately 78% being singletons, with the ten largest covering 1.6%. Specimen: PBMCs, collected around atezolizumab (anti-PD-L1) treatment. All receptors derive from a man in his 70s with urothelial cancer. CDR3s include the opening cysteine and the closing phenylalanine or tryptophan. A D gene is named only where the DNA matches it firmly. Not all rows give a size; the values are once, few, many and, for expanded clones, a class.

clone_size: NA; d_call: NA; v_call: TRBV5-6; j_call: TRBJ1-4; cdr3_aa: CASSLQGRSTNEKLFF; cdr3_nt: TGTGCCAGCAGCTTACAGGGCAGATCAACTAATGAAAAGCTGTTTTTT
clone_size: NA; d_call: TRBD2; v_call: TRBV9; j_call: TRBJ2-1; cdr3_aa: CASSSPPSGPQDEQFF; cdr3_nt: TGTGCCAGCAGCTCCCCTCCTAGCGGCCCCCAGGATGAGCAGTTCTTC
clone_size: NA; d_call: NA; v_call: TRBV28; j_call: TRBJ2-5; cdr3_aa: CASSRFGGRETQYF; cdr3_nt: TGTGCCAGCAGTAGGTTCGGGGGGCGGGAGACCCAGTACTTC
clone_size: few; d_call: NA; v_call: TRBV6-5; j_call: TRBJ2-3; cdr3_aa: CASRAGLGTDTQYF; cdr3_nt: TGTGCCAGCAGGGCGGGCCTGGGCACAGATACGCAGTATTTT
clone_size: NA; d_call: NA; v_call: TRBV9; j_call: TRBJ2-2; cdr3_aa: CASSLGVGPNTGELFF; cdr3_nt: TGTGCCAGCAGCCTCGGGGTGGGTCCGAACACCGGGGAGCTGTTTTTT
clone_size: NA; d_call: TRBD2; v_call: TRBV7-9; j_call: TRBJ2-3; cdr3_aa: CASSLKAGGADTQYF; cdr3_nt: TGTGCCAGCAGCTTGAAAGCGGGGGGAGCAGATACGCAGTATTTT
clone_size: NA; d_call: TRBD1; v_call: TRBV6-1; j_call: TRBJ2-7; cdr3_aa: CASSQGAPDEQYF; cdr3_nt: TGTGCCAGCAGTCAGGGGGCGCCGGACGAGCAGTACTTC
clone_size: NA; d_call: NA; v_call: TRBV11-2; j_call: TRBJ2-5; cdr3_aa: CASSFGRPETQYF; cdr3_nt: TGTGCCAGCAGCTTCGGCAGGCCGGAGACCCAGTACTTC
clone_size: once; d_call: TRBD1; v_call: TRBV18; j_call: TRBJ1-1; cdr3_aa: CASSPDRANTEAFF; cdr3_nt: TGTGCCAGCTCACCCGACAGGGCGAACACTGAAGCTTTCTTT
clone_size: NA; d_call: TRBD2; v_call: TRBV28; j_call: TRBJ2-7; cdr3_aa: CASSTSGRAYEQYF; cdr3_nt: TGTGCCAGCAGTACTAGCGGGAGGGCCTACGAGCAGTACTTC
clone_size: NA; d_call: NA; v_call: TRBV9; j_call: TRBJ2-7; cdr3_aa: CASSPRGKTGGEQYF; cdr3_nt: TGTGCCAGCAGCCCGAGAGGAAAGACAGGAGGCGAGCAGTACTTC